This T cell receptor (beta chain) was sequenced in a study of blood T cells in healthy people across ages. The CDR3 is made up of 14 amino acids. V dropped 7 bases and J dropped 2 bases, with 13 bases sitting between them. Total RNA was extracted at no less than 6 micrograms per sample. A second PCR, run for about 7 to 12 cycles, used a sample-barcoded 5' primer plus a J-beta primer mix. TCRdb re-derived calls from the 5' RACE reads in MiXCR, one entry per CDR3 protein. The sample has more than 500,000 distinct CDR3 sequences, 25% to 35% seen once. In addition, the sample was reused for a study of T cells of mothers and their children. That paper states: The whole RNA yield was converted to cDNA, roughly 1.5 ug per 15 ul. M1S, a second-PCR primer, added sample barcodes and 2-4 random nucleotides.

Sequences were obtained from blood. The sequence was obtained from a boy under 10 years old in good health. The rearrangement links TRBV12-3 or TRBV12-4 to TRBJ2-3, with no clear D. This chain's CDR3 is CASTEFLDTDTQYF. The CDR3 DNA reads TGTGCCAGCACGGAATTCCTCGACACAGATACGCAGTATTTT.